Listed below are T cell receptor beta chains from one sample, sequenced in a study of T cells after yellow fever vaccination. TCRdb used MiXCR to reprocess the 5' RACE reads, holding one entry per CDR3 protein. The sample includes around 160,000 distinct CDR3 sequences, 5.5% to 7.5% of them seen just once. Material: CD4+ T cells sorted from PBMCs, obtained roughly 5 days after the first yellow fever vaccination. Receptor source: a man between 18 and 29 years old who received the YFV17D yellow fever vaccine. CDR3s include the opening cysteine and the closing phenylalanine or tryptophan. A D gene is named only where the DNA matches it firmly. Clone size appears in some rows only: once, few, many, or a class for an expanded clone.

CDR3nt: TGTGCCAGCAGCTTGGAGGCCCCCGGGACCCAGTACTTC
CDR3aa: CASSLEAPGTQYF
j_gene: TRBJ2-5
d_gene: -
v_gene: TRBV7-6
abundance: -

CDR3nt: TGTGCCAGCAGTCTCTATCGTCTGGGACACGAGCAGTACTTC
CDR3aa: CASSLYRLGHEQYF
j_gene: TRBJ2-7
d_gene: -
v_gene: TRBV27
abundance: -

CDR3nt: TGCGCCAGCGGCCTAGCGGGGTCCTACAATGAGCAGTTCTTC
CDR3aa: CASGLAGSYNEQFF
j_gene: TRBJ2-1
d_gene: TRBD2
v_gene: TRBV5-1
abundance: few

CDR3nt: TGTGCCAGCAGTTACTCAACAGGGGCCGGAAACACCATATATTTT
CDR3aa: CASSYSTGAGNTIYF
j_gene: TRBJ1-3
d_gene: TRBD1
v_gene: TRBV6-5
abundance: many

CDR3nt: TGCAGTGCCACACTAGGGGAGACCCAGTACTTC
CDR3aa: CSATLGETQYF
j_gene: TRBJ2-5
d_gene: -
v_gene: TRBV20-1
abundance: few

CDR3nt: TGTGCCAGCAGCCCCCGAGGGGACAGCCACAATGAGCAGTTCTTC
CDR3aa: CASSPRGDSHNEQFF
j_gene: TRBJ2-1
d_gene: TRBD1
v_gene: TRBV9
abundance: many

CDR3nt: TGCGCCAGCAGCCAAGCACCGGGACTAGCGGGGGGGTACAATGAGCAGTTCTTC
CDR3aa: CASSQAPGLAGGYNEQFF
j_gene: TRBJ2-1
d_gene: TRBD2
v_gene: TRBV4-3
abundance: few

CDR3nt: TGTGCCAGCAGCGCCGGGGGCCCCAGCACCGAGCAGTACTTC
CDR3aa: CASSAGGPSTEQYF
j_gene: TRBJ2-7
d_gene: -
v_gene: TRBV7-2
abundance: many

CDR3nt: TGTGCCAGCTCACCTGGGACAGGTCCTCGCACTTATGGCTACACCTTC
CDR3aa: CASSPGTGPRTYGYTF
j_gene: TRBJ1-2
d_gene: TRBD1
v_gene: TRBV18
abundance: few

CDR3nt: TGTGCCAGCAGCTTAGCCGGACCGTGGGAGACCCAGTACTTC
CDR3aa: CASSLAGPWETQYF
j_gene: TRBJ2-5
d_gene: -
v_gene: TRBV13
abundance: few

CDR3nt: TGTGCCACCCATTGGGGGGTCGGAGTGTTAGGCTACACCTTC
CDR3aa: CATHWGVGVLGYTF
j_gene: TRBJ1-2
d_gene: -
v_gene: TRBV6-5
abundance: many

CDR3nt: TGTGCCAGCAGCACTGACAGGGGATGGAGCACAGATACGCAGTATTTT
CDR3aa: CASSTDRGWSTDTQYF
j_gene: TRBJ2-3
d_gene: TRBD1
v_gene: TRBV12-3/TRBV12-4
abundance: -

CDR3nt: TGCAGTGCTTTCAGTGGACTAGCGGGGGGGACGCAGTATTTT
CDR3aa: CSAFSGLAGGTQYF
j_gene: TRBJ2-3
d_gene: TRBD2
v_gene: TRBV20-1
abundance: many

CDR3nt: TGCGCCAGCAGCCAAGGGGGGCTCAGTCGCACAGATACGCAGTATTTT
CDR3aa: CASSQGGLSRTDTQYF
j_gene: TRBJ2-3
d_gene: -
v_gene: TRBV4-1
abundance: many

CDR3nt: TGCGCCAGCAGCTTTACGGGACAGGGTATCAATGAGCAGTTCTTC
CDR3aa: CASSFTGQGINEQFF
j_gene: TRBJ2-1
d_gene: TRBD1
v_gene: TRBV5-1
abundance: many

CDR3nt: TGCGCCAGCAGCGTACAGGGATGGAACACCGGGGAGCTGTTTTTT
CDR3aa: CASSVQGWNTGELFF
j_gene: TRBJ2-2
d_gene: -
v_gene: TRBV5-1
abundance: many

CDR3nt: TGTGCCAGCAGCCGACATGAGTCCTACAATGAGCAGTTCTTC
CDR3aa: CASSRHESYNEQFF
j_gene: TRBJ2-1
d_gene: -
v_gene: TRBV7-9
abundance: many

CDR3nt: TGTGCCAGCTCACTCTCCGGCCGGGCCTCTAATGAAAAACTGTTTTTT
CDR3aa: CASSLSGRASNEKLFF
j_gene: TRBJ1-4
d_gene: -
v_gene: TRBV18
abundance: many

CDR3nt: TGCAGTGCTAGAGATGGGTTGGGGACGGGTGAAAAACTGTTTTTT
CDR3aa: CSARDGLGTGEKLFF
j_gene: TRBJ1-4
d_gene: -
v_gene: TRBV20-1
abundance: many

CDR3nt: TGTGCCAGCAGCTTAGGAGGGAGTTCGTACTTC
CDR3aa: CASSLGGSSYF
j_gene: TRBJ2-7
d_gene: -
v_gene: TRBV7-9
abundance: many

CDR3nt: TGTGCCAGCAGCCGCGAAGCCCCTGATAGCGGGGGCCGTTACAATGAGCAGTTCTTC
CDR3aa: CASSREAPDSGGRYNEQFF
j_gene: TRBJ2-1
d_gene: TRBD2
v_gene: TRBV6-2/TRBV6-3
abundance: many

CDR3nt: TGCAGTGCTAGACGGGGACTAGCCGGCACAGATACGCAGTATTTT
CDR3aa: CSARRGLAGTDTQYF
j_gene: TRBJ2-3
d_gene: TRBD2
v_gene: TRBV20-1
abundance: many

CDR3nt: TGCACCCTCCGGGGTAGGGTTACTAGCACAGATACGCAGTATTTT
CDR3aa: CTLRGRVTSTDTQYF
j_gene: TRBJ2-3
d_gene: -
v_gene: TRBV20-1
abundance: many

CDR3nt: TGTGCCAGCAGACCCCCGGGGGGCCTTGGCTACACCTTC
CDR3aa: CASRPPGGLGYTF
j_gene: TRBJ1-2
d_gene: -
v_gene: TRBV7-8
abundance: few

CDR3nt: TGCAGTGCTAGAGGACTAGCCAAAAACATTCAGTACTTC
CDR3aa: CSARGLAKNIQYF
j_gene: TRBJ2-4
d_gene: -
v_gene: TRBV20-1
abundance: many

CDR3nt: TGTGCCAGCAGTCAAGGACGGGCCGGCGGGACCCAGTACTTC
CDR3aa: CASSQGRAGGTQYF
j_gene: TRBJ2-5
d_gene: -
v_gene: TRBV2
abundance: -

CDR3nt: TGCGCCAGCAGCCCGGGCGGCGGTGGCACTGAAGCTTTCTTT
CDR3aa: CASSPGGGGTEAFF
j_gene: TRBJ1-1
d_gene: -
v_gene: TRBV5-1
abundance: -

CDR3nt: TGTGCCAGCAGAAGGGGGACCGCCACAGATACGCAGTATTTT
CDR3aa: CASRRGTATDTQYF
j_gene: TRBJ2-3
d_gene: -
v_gene: TRBV7-2
abundance: few

CDR3nt: TGCGCCAGCAGCCAGGGGGACAGGGGGGCTGAAAAACTGTTTTTT
CDR3aa: CASSQGDRGAEKLFF
j_gene: TRBJ1-4
d_gene: TRBD1
v_gene: TRBV4-3
abundance: -

CDR3nt: TGTGCCAGCTCACCACAGCGGGGGGCGCTGAACATTCAGTACTTC
CDR3aa: CASSPQRGALNIQYF
j_gene: TRBJ2-4
d_gene: TRBD2
v_gene: TRBV18
abundance: few

CDR3nt: TGTGCCAGCAGTTTATGGGGGGCCCCCGGGGCTAATGAAAAACTGTTTTTT
CDR3aa: CASSLWGAPGANEKLFF
j_gene: TRBJ1-4
d_gene: -
v_gene: TRBV28
abundance: few

CDR3nt: TGTGCCAGCTCACTTTCACAGGGGGGTACTGAAGCTTTCTTT
CDR3aa: CASSLSQGGTEAFF
j_gene: TRBJ1-1
d_gene: TRBD1
v_gene: TRBV18
abundance: -

CDR3nt: TGCGCCAGCAGCCGAGGGACAGACAACACTGAAGCTTTCTTT
CDR3aa: CASSRGTDNTEAFF
j_gene: TRBJ1-1
d_gene: TRBD1
v_gene: TRBV5-1
abundance: many

CDR3nt: TGCGCCAGCAGTCCTCGGCAGGGCCCGAGGGAGACCCAGTACTTC
CDR3aa: CASSPRQGPRETQYF
j_gene: TRBJ2-5
d_gene: -
v_gene: TRBV5-1
abundance: many

CDR3nt: TGCAGTGCTGCCCGACGGACGAACACTGAAGCTTTCTTT
CDR3aa: CSAARRTNTEAFF
j_gene: TRBJ1-1
d_gene: -
v_gene: TRBV20-1
abundance: -

CDR3nt: TGCAGTGCTCAGCGGGATCAAGAGACCCAGTACTTC
CDR3aa: CSAQRDQETQYF
j_gene: TRBJ2-5
d_gene: TRBD2
v_gene: TRBV20-1
abundance: -

CDR3nt: TGCAGTGCTAGCGACAATTTAGAGACCCAGTACTTC
CDR3aa: CSASDNLETQYF
j_gene: TRBJ2-5
d_gene: -
v_gene: TRBV20-1
abundance: few

CDR3nt: TGCGCCAGCAGCCCTAGGGCCGCCGGGACTAGCGGGGTAAATGAGCAGTTCTTC
CDR3aa: CASSPRAAGTSGVNEQFF
j_gene: TRBJ2-1
d_gene: TRBD2
v_gene: TRBV4-3
abundance: few

CDR3nt: TGCGCCAGCAGCCAAGGGGGAGCTTACAATGAGCAGTTCTTC
CDR3aa: CASSQGGAYNEQFF
j_gene: TRBJ2-1
d_gene: -
v_gene: TRBV4-1
abundance: few

CDR3nt: TGCGCCAGCAGCCGAGGGGGGACAAGGGACAATGAGCAGTTCTTC
CDR3aa: CASSRGGTRDNEQFF
j_gene: TRBJ2-1
d_gene: -
v_gene: TRBV5-1
abundance: -

CDR3nt: TGTGCCATTAGTTCAGACTCGGCCGGTACGCAGTATTTT
CDR3aa: CAISSDSAGTQYF
j_gene: TRBJ2-3
d_gene: -
v_gene: TRBV10-3
abundance: once

CDR3nt: TGTGCCAGCAGCCTCGGGGACAGCGTGATTACAGATACGCAGTATTTT
CDR3aa: CASSLGDSVITDTQYF
j_gene: TRBJ2-3
d_gene: TRBD1
v_gene: TRBV7-2
abundance: many

CDR3nt: TGTGCCAGCAGTCCCAGGGGCTTAATTTACAATGAGCAGTTCTTC
CDR3aa: CASSPRGLIYNEQFF
j_gene: TRBJ2-1
d_gene: -
v_gene: TRBV12-3/TRBV12-4
abundance: many

CDR3nt: TGTGCCACCAGTGAATCCGGGTCAGTCGGGGAGCTGTTTTTT
CDR3aa: CATSESGSVGELFF
j_gene: TRBJ2-2
d_gene: -
v_gene: TRBV24-1
abundance: many

CDR3nt: TGTGCCAGCAGCCAAGATGAGGAGTATGGCTACACCTTC
CDR3aa: CASSQDEEYGYTF
j_gene: TRBJ1-2
d_gene: -
v_gene: TRBV4-2
abundance: many

CDR3nt: TGCAGTGCTAGCCGGGGTATTACCCAAAATGAGCAGTTCTTC
CDR3aa: CSASRGITQNEQFF
j_gene: TRBJ2-1
d_gene: -
v_gene: TRBV20-1
abundance: few

CDR3nt: TGCGCCAGCAGCCAAGTTGGGTCGCCTACTACCAATGAAAAACTGTTTTTT
CDR3aa: CASSQVGSPTTNEKLFF
j_gene: TRBJ1-4
d_gene: -
v_gene: TRBV4-3
abundance: -

CDR3nt: TGCGCCAGCAGCCTCCGGGACTCACTCTCCTACGAGCAGTACTTC
CDR3aa: CASSLRDSLSYEQYF
j_gene: TRBJ2-7
d_gene: -
v_gene: TRBV5-1
abundance: many

CDR3nt: TGTGCCAGCAGAGAAAGACAGGCTGGGGCCAACGTCCTGACTTTC
CDR3aa: CASRERQAGANVLTF
j_gene: TRBJ2-6
d_gene: -
v_gene: TRBV6-1
abundance: many

CDR3nt: TGTGCCAGCAGCGTAGCCGGTCGAGACTACGAGCAGTACTTC
CDR3aa: CASSVAGRDYEQYF
j_gene: TRBJ2-7
d_gene: -
v_gene: TRBV9
abundance: many

CDR3nt: TGCGCCAGCAGCTTGTCAGACGCAGAGACCCAGTACTTC
CDR3aa: CASSLSDAETQYF
j_gene: TRBJ2-5
d_gene: -
v_gene: TRBV5-1
abundance: many

CDR3nt: TGTGCCAGCAGCTTATCCGGGGGGGCCCATACGCAGTATTTT
CDR3aa: CASSLSGGAHTQYF
j_gene: TRBJ2-3
d_gene: TRBD2
v_gene: TRBV7-9
abundance: few

CDR3nt: TGTGCCAGCAGCCAAGGGGGGCGTCAGCTGGACGTTGGCTATGGCTACACCTTC
CDR3aa: CASSQGGRQLDVGYGYTF
j_gene: TRBJ1-2
d_gene: -
v_gene: TRBV14
abundance: -

CDR3nt: TGTGCCAGCAGCCCCAGGGTCTACAATGAGCAGTTCTTC
CDR3aa: CASSPRVYNEQFF
j_gene: TRBJ2-1
d_gene: -
v_gene: TRBV21-1
abundance: many

CDR3nt: TGTGCCAGCAGTGAAGGGGGGACAGGTCCTCAAGAGACCCAGTACTTC
CDR3aa: CASSEGGTGPQETQYF
j_gene: TRBJ2-5
d_gene: TRBD1
v_gene: TRBV6-1
abundance: many

CDR3nt: TGTGCCAGCAGCCCGACCATGGGACGTTTCAATGAGCAGTTCTTC
CDR3aa: CASSPTMGRFNEQFF
j_gene: TRBJ2-1
d_gene: -
v_gene: TRBV7-2
abundance: -

CDR3nt: TGTGCCAGCAGGACATCCGGGACACAACATACAGATACGCAGTATTTT
CDR3aa: CASRTSGTQHTDTQYF
j_gene: TRBJ2-3
d_gene: -
v_gene: TRBV5-4
abundance: many

CDR3nt: TGCAGTGCTAGACAGCAAAACTATGGCTACACCTTC
CDR3aa: CSARQQNYGYTF
j_gene: TRBJ1-2
d_gene: -
v_gene: TRBV20-1
abundance: few